This T cell receptor beta chain was identified in a study of blood T cell repertoires in COVID-19 (TCRdb year 2020). Concerning the study at large: Collaborator samples came from the United States, Italy and Spain and covered acute and convalescent phases of COVID-19. The material from the prospective study consisted of cDNA or gDNA derived from T cells, B-cell-depleted T cells, or PBMCs. Subjects who had been exposed to COVID-19, were actively infected with it, or had recovered from it provided the deeply sampled blood TCRbeta repertoires that made up the dataset. The repertoires were released in a freely available public database meant as a resource for research on the immune response to SARS-CoV-2. Samples were obtained from the ongoing ImmuneRACE study (first 160 participants) and from 1,254 subjects provided by 6 global collaborators. A de-identified subject ID, COVID-19 status, age in years and sex were almost always included in the sample metadata. Where available, HLA class I and class II types were taken from metadata supplied by the sample provider and were not determined by assay-based typing.

Collaborating institutions collected whole blood in K2EDTA tubes following their own protocols. For TCRbeta analysis, collaborators shipped samples as frozen whole blood, isolated PBMCs, or DNA extracted from either of those sample types. Reading from cysteine to phenylalanine, the CDR3 counts 16 amino acids. The sequence is cut down to CDR3 DNA, 48 bases in frame from base 1. V loses 1 base at its end and J loses 4 bases; junction bases beyond the gene matches: 3. In the germline V gene, CDR1 corresponds to MGHRA and CDR2 to YSYEKL. Turning to this clone: Its antigen remains unidentified. No per-base quality is available; no much larger clone lies one base away.

TCRbeta CDR3 regions were amplified from genomic DNA using the immunoSEQ Assay, a bias-controlled multiplex PCR. As for the original processing: The number of nucleated cells in each sample was estimated from the amplification of reference gene primers within the assay. To quantify the absolute abundance of each unique TCRbeta CDR3 rearrangement, sequence reads were collapsed and filtered. For each sample, productive Simpson clonality was calculated as the square root of Simpson's diversity index over productive rearrangements. TCRdb re-hosts the immuneACCESS table, in-frame sequences only. Its copies lack some clones; in the studies checked, an unresolved V gene accounts for under half of them, and the cause for the rest is not known. V and J calls and clone size are as listed in that table; D and trimming were resolved from the DNA. The sample table holds under 350,000 clones, of which around nine tenths were seen once. The top ten constitute about 4.6% of the sample.

The paper's findings and limits, for the study overall: Clinical and demographic metadata were provided uncurated, with the amount varying by source and participant.

The TCR comes from a man aged 35 to 55 with acute or convalescent COVID-19. This receptor chain uses TRBV4-1 and TRBJ2-6, with 8 bases matching TRBD1. Sequencing input: peripheral blood. CDR3 protein: CASSQGTGSGANVLTF. The nucleotide sequence is given as TGCGCCAGCAGCCAAGGGACAGGGTCCGGGGCCAACGTCCTGACTTTC.